The text below deals with one T cell receptor (beta chain). Here immunoSEQ multiplex PCR was the method, and the copy in TCRdb shows in-frame clones only, minus some. The profile shows approximately 180,000 clones, 75% to 90% of them singletons. The source of the sample is a study of blood T cell repertoires in COVID-19. V lost 3 bases, J lost 11 bases, and 10 bases stayed unmatched. Germline loops: CDR1 SGHDT, CDR2 YYEEEE. CDR3 size: 13 residues. Ages ranged from about 18 to 100 years, with residence in approximately 23 US areas. Recovery among Cohort 3 donors was established by two negative PCRs, clearance, or symptom resolution.

The chain joins TRBV5-6 to TRBJ1-1, with 7 bases matching TRBD1. Sequenced sample: PBMCs or T cells enriched from blood (not recorded which). The source of this sequence is a man aged 40-50 years who had recovered from COVID-19. The DNA for the CDR3 is TGTGCCAGCAGCTCGGGAGACAGGGACGGGGCTTTCTTT. Its translation: CASSSGDRDGAFF. Full variable domain (remainder filled in from reference TRBV5-6 and TRBJ1-1): DAGVTQSPTHLIKTRGQQVTLRCSPKSGHDTVSWYQQALGQGPQFIFQYYEEEERQRGNFPDRFSGHQFPNYSSELNVNALLLGDSALYLCASSSGDRDGAFFGQGTRLTVV.